This TCR beta chain was captured by sequencing in a study of blood T cells in healthy people across ages. Study-wide results and caveats: In the absence of known donor CMV status, changes in expanded clonotypes were possibly confounded. In older individuals, TCR beta diversity per million T cells was lower, falling roughly linearly with age. Diversity estimates drawn from one million T cells were deemed underestimates.

Every sample yielded at least 6.5 million isolated PBMCs. Regarding this clonotype: What it recognizes is unknown.

Using a J-beta primer mix together with a sample-barcoded 5' primer, a second PCR was run for about 6 to 11 cycles. TCRdb reprocessed the 5' RACE reads via MiXCR and lists one record per CDR3 protein. This sample has about 1.5 million distinct CDR3 sequences, with about 45% found just once. Germline CDR1 and CDR2: SEHNR and FQNEAQ (reference sequence). This CDR3 has 14 residues. Trimming cost V 3 bases and J 0 bases, with 6 bases left between them. Sequencing was done on a sample of blood. This receptor was taken from a woman aged 18-29 years in good health. V gene TRBV7-9 combines with J gene TRBJ2-1; no clear D. DNA for the CDR3: TGTGCCAGCAGCTTTCACATCTCCTACAATGAGCAGTTCTTC. Its protein is CASSFHISYNEQFF.